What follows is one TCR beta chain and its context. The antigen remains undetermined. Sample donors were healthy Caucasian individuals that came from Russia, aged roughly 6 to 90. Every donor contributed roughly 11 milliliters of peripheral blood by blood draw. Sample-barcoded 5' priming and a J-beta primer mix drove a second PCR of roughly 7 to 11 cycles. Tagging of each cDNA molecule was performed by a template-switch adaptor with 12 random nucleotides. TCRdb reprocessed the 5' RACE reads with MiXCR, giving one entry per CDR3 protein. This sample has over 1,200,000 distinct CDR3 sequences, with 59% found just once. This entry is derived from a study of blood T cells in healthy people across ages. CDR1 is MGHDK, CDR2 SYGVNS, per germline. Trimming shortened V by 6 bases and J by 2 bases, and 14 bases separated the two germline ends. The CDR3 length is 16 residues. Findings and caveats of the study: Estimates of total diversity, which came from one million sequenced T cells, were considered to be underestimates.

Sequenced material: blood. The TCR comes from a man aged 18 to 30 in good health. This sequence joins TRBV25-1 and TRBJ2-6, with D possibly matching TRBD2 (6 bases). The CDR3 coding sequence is TGTGCCAGCAGAGGACCGGGAGCTGCTGGGGCCAACGTCCTGACTTTC. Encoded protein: CASRGPGAAGANVLTF.